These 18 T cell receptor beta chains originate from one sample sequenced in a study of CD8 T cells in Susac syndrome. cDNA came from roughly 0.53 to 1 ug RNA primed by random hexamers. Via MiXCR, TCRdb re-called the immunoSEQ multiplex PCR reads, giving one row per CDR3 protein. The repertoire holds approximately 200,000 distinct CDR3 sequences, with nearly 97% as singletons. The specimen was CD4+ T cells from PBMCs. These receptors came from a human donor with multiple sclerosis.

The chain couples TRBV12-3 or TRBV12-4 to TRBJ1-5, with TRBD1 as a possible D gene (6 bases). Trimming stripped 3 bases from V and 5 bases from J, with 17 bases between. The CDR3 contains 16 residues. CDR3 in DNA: TGTGCCAGCAGTTTGGCGGGGGGCACTGGATATCAGCCCCAGCATTTT. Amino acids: CASSLAGGTGYQPQHF.

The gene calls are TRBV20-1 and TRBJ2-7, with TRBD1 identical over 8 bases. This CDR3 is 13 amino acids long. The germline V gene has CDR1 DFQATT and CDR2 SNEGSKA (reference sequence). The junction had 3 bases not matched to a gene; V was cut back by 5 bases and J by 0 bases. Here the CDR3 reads CSAPQGASYEQYF. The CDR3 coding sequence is TGCAGTGCTCCCCAGGGGGCCTCCTACGAGCAGTACTTC.

The CDR3 DNA reads TGTGCCAGCACGGGCCGGAGCTCCTATAATTCACCCCTCCACTTT. Amino acids: CASTGRSSYNSPLHF. This chain joins TRBV6-5 and TRBJ1-6; D call uncertain. Per germline, CDR1 MNHEY and CDR2 SVGAGI. V lost 7 bases, J lost 0 bases, and 10 bases lay in between. This CDR3 has 15 residues.

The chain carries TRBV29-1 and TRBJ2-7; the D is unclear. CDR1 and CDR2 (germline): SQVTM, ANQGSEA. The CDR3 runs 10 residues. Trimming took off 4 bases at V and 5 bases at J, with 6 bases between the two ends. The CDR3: CSVGANEQYF. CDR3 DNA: TGCAGCGTTGGGGCAAACGAGCAGTACTTC.

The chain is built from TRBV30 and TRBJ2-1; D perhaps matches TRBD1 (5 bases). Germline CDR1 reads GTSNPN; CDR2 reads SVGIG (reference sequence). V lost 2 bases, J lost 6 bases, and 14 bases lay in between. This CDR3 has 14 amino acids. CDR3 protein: CAWSLQELGNEQFF. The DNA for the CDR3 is TGTGCCTGGAGTCTACAGGAACTTGGCAATGAGCAGTTCTTC.

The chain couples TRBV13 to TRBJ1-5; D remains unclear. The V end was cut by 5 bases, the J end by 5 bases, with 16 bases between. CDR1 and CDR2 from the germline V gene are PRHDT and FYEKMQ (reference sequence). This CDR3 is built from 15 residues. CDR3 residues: CASSRNGESYQPQHF. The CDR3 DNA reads TGTGCCAGCAGCCGGAATGGGGAATCTTATCAGCCCCAGCATTTT. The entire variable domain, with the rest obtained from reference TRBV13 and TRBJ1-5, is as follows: AAGVIQSPRHLIKEKRETATLKCYPIPRHDTVYWYQQGPGQDPQFLISFYEKMQSDKGSIPDRFSAQQFSDYHSELNMSSLELGDSALYFCASSRNGESYQPQHFGDGTRLSIL.

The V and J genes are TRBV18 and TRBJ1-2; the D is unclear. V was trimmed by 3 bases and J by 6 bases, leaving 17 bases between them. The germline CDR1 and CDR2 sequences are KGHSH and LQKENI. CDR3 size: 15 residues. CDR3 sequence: CASSPSGVPGDGYTF. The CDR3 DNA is TGTGCCAGCTCACCGAGCGGCGTTCCTGGGGATGGCTACACCTTC. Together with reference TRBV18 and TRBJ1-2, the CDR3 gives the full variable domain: NAGVMQNPRHLVRRRGQEARLRCSPMKGHSHVYWYRQLPEEGLKFMVYLQKENIIDESGMPKERFSAEFPKEGPSILRIQQVVRGDSAAYFCASSPSGVPGDGYTFGSGTRLTVV.

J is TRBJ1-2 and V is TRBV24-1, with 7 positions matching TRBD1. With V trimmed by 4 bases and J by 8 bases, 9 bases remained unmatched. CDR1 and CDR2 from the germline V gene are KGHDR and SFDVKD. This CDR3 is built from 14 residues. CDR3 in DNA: TGTGCCACCAGTGACCGAACGACAGGGAGAGGCTACACCTTC. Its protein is CATSDRTTGRGYTF.

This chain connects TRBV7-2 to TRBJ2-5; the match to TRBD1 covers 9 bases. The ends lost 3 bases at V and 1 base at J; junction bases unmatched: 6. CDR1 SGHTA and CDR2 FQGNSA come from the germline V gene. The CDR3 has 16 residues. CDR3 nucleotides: TGTGCCAGCAGCTTGGGGACAGGGTATGCCCAAGAGACCCAGTACTTC. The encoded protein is CASSLGTGYAQETQYF. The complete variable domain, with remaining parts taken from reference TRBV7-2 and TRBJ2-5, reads GAGVSQSPSNKVTEKGKDVELRCDPISGHTALYWYRQSLGQGLEFLIYFQGNSAPDKSGLPSDRFSAERTGGSVSTLTIQRTQQEDSAVYLCASSLGTGYAQETQYFGPGTRLLVL.

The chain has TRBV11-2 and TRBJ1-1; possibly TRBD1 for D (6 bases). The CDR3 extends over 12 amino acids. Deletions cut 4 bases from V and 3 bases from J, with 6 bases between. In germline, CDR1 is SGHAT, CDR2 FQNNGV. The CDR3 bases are TGTGCCAGCAGCTCAGGGGACACTGAAGCTTTCTTT. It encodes CASSSGDTEAFF.

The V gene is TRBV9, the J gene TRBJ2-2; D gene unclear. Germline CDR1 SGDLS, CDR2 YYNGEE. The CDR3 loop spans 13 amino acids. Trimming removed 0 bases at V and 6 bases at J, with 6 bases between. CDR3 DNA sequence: TGTGCCAGCAGCGTAGACCTTGCCGGGGAGCTGTTTTTT. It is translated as CASSVDLAGELFF.

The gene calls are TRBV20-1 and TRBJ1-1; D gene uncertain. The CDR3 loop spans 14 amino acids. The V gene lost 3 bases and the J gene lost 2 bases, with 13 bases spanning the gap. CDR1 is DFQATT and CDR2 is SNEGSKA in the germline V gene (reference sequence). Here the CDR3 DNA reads TGCAGTGCTAGCTGGGGTAATCTAAACACTGAAGCTTTCTTT. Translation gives CSASWGNLNTEAFF.

CDR3 in DNA: TGTGCCAGCAGCCAAGAAGGCGGGGGGGCAAGGGATACGCAGTATTTT. Its protein is CASSQEGGGARDTQYF. V usage is TRBV3-1 and J usage is TRBJ2-3, with 9 nucleotides matching TRBD2. Germline V CDR1 and CDR2: LGHDT, YNNKEL (reference sequence). V lost 0 bases to trimming and J lost 6 bases; unmatched junction nucleotides: 7. This CDR3 is built from 16 residues.

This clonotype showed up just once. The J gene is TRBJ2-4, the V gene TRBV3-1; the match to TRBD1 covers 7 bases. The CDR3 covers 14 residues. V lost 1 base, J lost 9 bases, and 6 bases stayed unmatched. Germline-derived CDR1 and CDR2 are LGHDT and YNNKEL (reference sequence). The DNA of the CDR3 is TGTGCCAGCAGCCAAGCCGGACAGGCGGGCATTCAGTACTTC. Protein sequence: CASSQAGQAGIQYF.

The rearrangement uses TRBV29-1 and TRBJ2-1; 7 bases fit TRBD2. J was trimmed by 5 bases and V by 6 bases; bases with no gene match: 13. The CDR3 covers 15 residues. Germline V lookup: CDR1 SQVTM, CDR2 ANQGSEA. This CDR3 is CSVQSGTILDNEQFF. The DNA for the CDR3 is TGCAGCGTCCAATCCGGGACTATTCTCGACAATGAGCAGTTCTTC.

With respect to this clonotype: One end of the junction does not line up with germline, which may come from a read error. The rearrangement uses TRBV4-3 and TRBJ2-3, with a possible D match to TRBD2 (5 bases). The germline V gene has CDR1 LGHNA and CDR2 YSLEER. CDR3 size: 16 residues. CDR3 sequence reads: CASSQEGPGRTDTQYF. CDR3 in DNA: TGCGCCAGCAGTCAAGAGGGTCCAGGAAGGACAGATACGCAGTATTTT.

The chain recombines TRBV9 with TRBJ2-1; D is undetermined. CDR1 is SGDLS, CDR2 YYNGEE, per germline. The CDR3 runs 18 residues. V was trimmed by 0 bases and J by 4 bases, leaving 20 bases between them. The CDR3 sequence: CASSVVPRRQVIYNEQFF. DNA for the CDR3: TGTGCCAGCAGCGTAGTCCCTCGGAGACAAGTGATATACAATGAGCAGTTCTTC.

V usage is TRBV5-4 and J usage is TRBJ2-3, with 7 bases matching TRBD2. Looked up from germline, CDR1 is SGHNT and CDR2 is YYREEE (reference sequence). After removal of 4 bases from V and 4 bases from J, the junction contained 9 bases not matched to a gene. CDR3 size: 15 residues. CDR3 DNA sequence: TGTGCCAGCAGCAGGGGACTACGTGATGCAGATACGCAGTATTTT. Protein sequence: CASSRGLRDADTQYF.